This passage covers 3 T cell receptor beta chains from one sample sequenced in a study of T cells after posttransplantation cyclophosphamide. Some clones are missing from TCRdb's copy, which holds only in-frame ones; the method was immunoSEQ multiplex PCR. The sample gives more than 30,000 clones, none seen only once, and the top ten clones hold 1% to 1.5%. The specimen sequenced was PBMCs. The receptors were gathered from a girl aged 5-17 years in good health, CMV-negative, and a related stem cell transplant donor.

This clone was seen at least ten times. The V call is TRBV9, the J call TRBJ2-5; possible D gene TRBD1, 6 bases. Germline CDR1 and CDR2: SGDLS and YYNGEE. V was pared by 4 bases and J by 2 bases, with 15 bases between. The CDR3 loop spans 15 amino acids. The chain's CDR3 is CASSSLGARQETQYF. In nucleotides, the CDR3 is TGTGCCAGCAGCTCGTTGGGGGCCAGACAAGAGACCCAGTACTTC. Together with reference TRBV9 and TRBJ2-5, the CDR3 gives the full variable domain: DSGVTQTPKHLITATGQRVTLRCSPRSGDLSVYWYQQSLDQGLQFLIQYYNGEERAKGNILERFSAQQFPDLHSELNLSSLELGDSALYFCASSSLGARQETQYFGPGTRLLVL.

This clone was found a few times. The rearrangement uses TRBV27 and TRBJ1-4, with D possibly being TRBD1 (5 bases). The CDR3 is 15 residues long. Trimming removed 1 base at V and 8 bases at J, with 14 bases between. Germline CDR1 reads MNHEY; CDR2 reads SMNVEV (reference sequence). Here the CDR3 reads CASSLFGGMTEKLFF. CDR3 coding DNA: TGTGCCAGCAGTTTATTTGGGGGGATGACAGAAAAACTGTTTTTT.

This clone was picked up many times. CDR3 coding DNA: TGTGCCAGCAGCCTGACAGGGTTTATGGGATTAGAGCAGTTCTTC. This sequence encodes CASSLTGFMGLEQFF. The rearrangement uses TRBV5-4 and TRBJ2-1, with TRBD1 identical over 7 bases. V lost 4 bases, J lost 10 bases, and 14 bases stayed unmatched. Per germline, CDR1 SGHNT and CDR2 YYREEE (reference sequence). The CDR3 has 15 amino acids. Full variable domain (remainder filled in from reference TRBV5-4 and TRBJ2-1): ETGVTQSPTHLIKTRGQQVTLRCSSQSGHNTVSWYQQALGQGPQFIFQYYREEENGRGNFPPRFSGLQFPNYSSELNVNALELDDSALYLCASSLTGFMGLEQFFGPGTRLTVL.